These T cell receptor beta chains were read from a single sample in a study of immune evolution from preneoplasia to lung adenocarcinoma. The repertoire was sequenced with immunoSEQ multiplex PCR; TCRdb's copy has only in-frame clones and lacks some. The table has tens of thousands of clones, roughly 75% seen once. Sequences were obtained from FFPE invasive lung adenocarcinoma tissue. Every receptor here comes from a person aged 55 to 69 with lung adenocarcinoma. Both conserved end residues are part of each CDR3. The D gene is left open where the match is weak.

v_call d_call cdr3_length cdr3_aa
TRBV19 - 15 CASSIPGWNTGELFF
TRBV28 - 12 CASRGTVGEQYF
TRBV4-3 - 15 CASSRRGVVAGELFF
TRBV30 - 12 CAWSVGGAEAFF
TRBV18 TRBD2 16 CASSWASLAAGNEQFF
TRBV30 TRBD1 14 CAWGTGQGFSEAFF
TRBV5-1 - 13 CASSLSSDTEAFF
TRBV5-1 - 13 CASRDTLNTEAFF
TRBV30 - 13 CAGGLGLGDTQYF
TRBV5-1 - 14 CASSLSRNTGELFF
TRBV15 - 15 CATSRGDEVRNEQFF
TRBV9 - 17 CASSSSEGFPSGNTIYF
TRBV15 - 13 CATSRQTGQPQHF
TRBV28 - 14 CASRLSGAGTGYTF
TRBV28 TRBD2 17 CASSSPSGALNPYEQYF
TRBV7-8 - 14 CASSLGRIQETQYF
TRBV30 - 14 CAWSTWTTNQPQHF
TRBV30 - 14 CAWSVSLGRYGYTF
TRBV6-6 TRBD1 16 CASTGAGTGHNQPQHF
TRBV12-5 TRBD1 15 CASGPFEGAFYEQYF
TRBV5-1 - 17 CASSWGVYHGMNTEAFF
TRBV5-1 - 11 CASSLREEQFF
TRBV29-1 TRBD1 14 CSTLNTGGITEAFF
TRBV6-5 - 13 CASTRGLNTEAFF
TRBV5-6 TRBD1 17 CASSQVRQGGSNQPQHF
TRBV11-3 - 13 CASSQGRGETQYF
TRBV7-2 - 13 CASSQYMQEEQYF
TRBV9 TRBD2 15 CASSGGLAGRNEQFF
TRBV28 - 18 CASSLWGQSGNSGNTIYF
TRBV7-2 TRBD2 14 CACSTTSGRNTQYF
TRBV4-2 TRBD1 14 CASSQGQGYNEQFF
TRBV18 - 16 CASSPPGSGVGTEAFF
TRBV7-8 - 13 CASSLDGGQPQHF
TRBV28 TRBD1 14 CASRRPGQEHGYTF
TRBV11-3 - 12 CASGGESYGYTF
TRBV15 - 16 CATSRDNRPGWDTQYF
TRBV18 TRBD2 15 CASSPWGGSYNEQFF
TRBV6-1 TRBD2 15 CASSETSGSSYEQYF
TRBV5-1 - 14 CASSLGTTYNEQFF
TRBV5-1 - 14 CASRETTAGNTIYF
TRBV29-1 TRBD1 11 CSVTGAGELFF
TRBV14 TRBD1 14 CASSRGQGGEGYTF
TRBV11-3 - 13 CASSFGVSYEQYF
TRBV6-6 - 13 CAGGDYPNYGYTF
TRBV5-4 - 16 CASSLGGLSSYNEQFF
TRBV7-2 - 16 CASSLALAQGSYEQYF
TRBV7-8 - 13 CASSFGRNTEAFF
TRBV5-5 - 16 CASSLSVGTASYEQYF
TRBV6-4 - 14 CASSETGATDTQYF
TRBV27 - 17 CASRDFGMGGEGRGAFF